Listed below are T cell receptor beta chains from one sample, sequenced in a study of Tregs in tolerant kidney transplant recipients. TCRdb keeps only in-frame clones here, not all; method: immunoSEQ multiplex PCR. The table shows around 120,000 clones, with 92% occurring only once. The material sequenced was CD4+ T cells from blood. These receptors all come from a human donor in good health. The CDR3 runs from the conserved cysteine through the conserved F or W. A D gene is named only where the DNA matches it firmly. Clone size is shown for a subset of rows, as once, few, many or a class of expanded clone.

cdr3_aa: CASRQADGTEAFF; cdr3_nt: TGTGCCAGCAGACAAGCAGATGGGACTGAAGCTTTCTTT; v_call: TRBV9; j_call: TRBJ1-1; d_call: .; clone_size: .
cdr3_aa: CASSPTSTGEQYF; cdr3_nt: TGTGCCAGCTCACCCACATCGACGGGCGAGCAGTACTTC; v_call: TRBV18; j_call: TRBJ2-7; d_call: .; clone_size: .
cdr3_aa: CASSQETGTNTGELFF; cdr3_nt: TGCGCCAGCAGCCAAGAGACAGGGACGAACACCGGGGAGCTGTTTTTT; v_call: TRBV4-1; j_call: TRBJ2-2; d_call: TRBD1; clone_size: .
cdr3_aa: CSVVGPNEKLFF; cdr3_nt: TGCAGCGTAGTAGGGCCTAATGAAAAACTGTTTTTT; v_call: TRBV29-1; j_call: TRBJ1-4; d_call: .; clone_size: .
cdr3_aa: CASSLGGGAVIETQYF; cdr3_nt: TGCGCCAGCAGCTTGGGCGGGGGGGCCGTTATCGAGACCCAGTACTTC; v_call: TRBV5-1; j_call: TRBJ2-5; d_call: TRBD2; clone_size: .
cdr3_aa: CASSGLGATGELFF; cdr3_nt: TGTGCCAGTAGCGGCTTAGGAGCGACCGGGGAGCTGTTTTTT; v_call: TRBV19; j_call: TRBJ2-2; d_call: .; clone_size: .
cdr3_aa: CAWKAGQVDNQPQHF; cdr3_nt: TGTGCCTGGAAAGCCGGACAGGTGGACAATCAGCCCCAGCATTTT; v_call: TRBV30; j_call: TRBJ1-5; d_call: TRBD1; clone_size: .
cdr3_aa: CASSLKGATPLETQYF; cdr3_nt: TGTGCCAGCAGCTTAAAGGGCGCTACCCCGCTGGAGACCCAGTACTTC; v_call: TRBV7-9; j_call: TRBJ2-5; d_call: .; clone_size: .
cdr3_aa: CASSLRRGSSPLHF; cdr3_nt: TGTGCCAGCAGTTTAAGGAGGGGGAGTTCACCCCTCCACTTT; v_call: TRBV28; j_call: TRBJ1-6; d_call: .; clone_size: .
cdr3_aa: CASTTLWGGGGGAKNIQYF; cdr3_nt: TGTGCCAGTACCACCCTTTGGGGAGGGGGCGGTGGGGCCAAAAACATTCAGTACTTC; v_call: TRBV19; j_call: TRBJ2-4; d_call: .; clone_size: few
cdr3_aa: CASSVEWTGGFNEQFF; cdr3_nt: TGTGCCAGCAGCGTAGAGTGGACAGGGGGCTTCAATGAGCAGTTCTTC; v_call: TRBV7-9; j_call: TRBJ2-1; d_call: TRBD1; clone_size: .
cdr3_aa: CASSFNGDQPQHF; cdr3_nt: TGTGCCAGCAGCTTCAATGGGGATCAGCCCCAGCATTTT; v_call: TRBV6-5; j_call: TRBJ1-5; d_call: .; clone_size: .
cdr3_aa: CASSLSDLGTQYF; cdr3_nt: TGCGCCAGCAGCTTGTCGGATTTGGGGACCCAGTACTTC; v_call: TRBV5-1; j_call: TRBJ2-5; d_call: .; clone_size: .
cdr3_aa: CASRIQGGTEAFF; cdr3_nt: TGTGCCAGCAGGATTCAGGGGGGCACTGAAGCTTTCTTT; v_call: TRBV6-1; j_call: TRBJ1-1; d_call: TRBD1; clone_size: .